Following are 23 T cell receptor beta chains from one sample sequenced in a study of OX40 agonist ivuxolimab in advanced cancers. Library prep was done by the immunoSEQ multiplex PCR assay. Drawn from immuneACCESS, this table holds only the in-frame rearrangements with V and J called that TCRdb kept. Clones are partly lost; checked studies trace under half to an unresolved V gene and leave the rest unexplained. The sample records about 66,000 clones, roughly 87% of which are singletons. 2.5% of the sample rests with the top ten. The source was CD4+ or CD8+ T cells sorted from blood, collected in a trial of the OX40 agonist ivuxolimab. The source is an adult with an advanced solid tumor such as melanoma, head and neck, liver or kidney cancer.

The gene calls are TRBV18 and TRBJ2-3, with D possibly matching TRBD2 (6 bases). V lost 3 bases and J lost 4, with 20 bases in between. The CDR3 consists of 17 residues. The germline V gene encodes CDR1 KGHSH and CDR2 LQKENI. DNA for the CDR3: TGTGCCAGCTCACCCAATTCCCGCGGGGTGAGTTCAGATACGCAGTATTTT. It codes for CASSPNSRGVSSDTQYF.

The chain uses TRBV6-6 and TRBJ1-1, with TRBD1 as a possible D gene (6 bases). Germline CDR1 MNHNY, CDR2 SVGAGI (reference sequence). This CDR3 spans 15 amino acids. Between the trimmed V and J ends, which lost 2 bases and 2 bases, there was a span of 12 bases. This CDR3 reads CASSYGTQSNTEAFF. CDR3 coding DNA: TGTGCCAGCAGTTACGGGACACAATCAAACACTGAAGCTTTCTTT.

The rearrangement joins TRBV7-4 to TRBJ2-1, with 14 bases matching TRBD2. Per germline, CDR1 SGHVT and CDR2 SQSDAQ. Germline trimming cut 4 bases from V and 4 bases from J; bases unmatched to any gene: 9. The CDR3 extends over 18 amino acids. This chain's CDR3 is CASSSPGTSGGRYNEQFF. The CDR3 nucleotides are TGTGCCAGCAGCTCCCCGGGGACTAGCGGGGGACGTTACAATGAGCAGTTCTTC.

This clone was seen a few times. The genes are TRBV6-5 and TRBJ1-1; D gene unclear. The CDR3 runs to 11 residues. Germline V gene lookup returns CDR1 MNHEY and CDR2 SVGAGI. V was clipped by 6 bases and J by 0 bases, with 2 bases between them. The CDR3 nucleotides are TGTGCCAGCAGGTTGAACACTGAAGCTTTCTTT. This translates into CASRLNTEAFF.

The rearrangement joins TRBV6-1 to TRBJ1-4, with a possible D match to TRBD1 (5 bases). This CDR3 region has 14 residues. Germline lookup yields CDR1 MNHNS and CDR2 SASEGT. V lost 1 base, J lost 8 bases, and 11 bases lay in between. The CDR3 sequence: CASSEVRGREKLFF. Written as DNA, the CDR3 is TGTGCCAGCAGTGAAGTGAGGGGCAGGGAAAAACTGTTTTTT.

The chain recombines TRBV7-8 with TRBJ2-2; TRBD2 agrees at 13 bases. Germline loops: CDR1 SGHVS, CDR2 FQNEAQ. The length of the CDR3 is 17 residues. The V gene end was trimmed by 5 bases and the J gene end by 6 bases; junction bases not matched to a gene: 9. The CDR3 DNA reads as TGTGCCAGCAGCCCCCTCGGACTAGCGGGAGTCCCCGGGGAGCTGTTTTTT. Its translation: CASSPLGLAGVPGELFF.

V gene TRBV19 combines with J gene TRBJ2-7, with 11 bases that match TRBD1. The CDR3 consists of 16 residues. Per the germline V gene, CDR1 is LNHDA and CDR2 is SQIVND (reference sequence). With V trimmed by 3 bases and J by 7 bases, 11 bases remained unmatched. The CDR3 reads CASSMGYGQGASEQYF. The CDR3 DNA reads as TGTGCCAGTAGTATGGGCTACGGACAGGGGGCGAGTGAGCAGTACTTC.

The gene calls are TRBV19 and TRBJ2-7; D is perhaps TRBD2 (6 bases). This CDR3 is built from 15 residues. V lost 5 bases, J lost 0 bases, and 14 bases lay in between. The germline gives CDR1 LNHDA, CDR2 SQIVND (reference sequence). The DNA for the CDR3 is TGTGCCAGTAGTGAACAAGCGGGTAACTCCTACGAGCAGTACTTC. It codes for CASSEQAGNSYEQYF.

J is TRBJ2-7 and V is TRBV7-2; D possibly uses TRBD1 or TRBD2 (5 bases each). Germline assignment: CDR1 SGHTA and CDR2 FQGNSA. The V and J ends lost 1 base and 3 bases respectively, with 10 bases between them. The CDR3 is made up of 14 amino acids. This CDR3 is CASSLGFGGYEQYF. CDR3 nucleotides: TGTGCCAGCAGCTTAGGCTTTGGGGGCTACGAGCAGTACTTC.

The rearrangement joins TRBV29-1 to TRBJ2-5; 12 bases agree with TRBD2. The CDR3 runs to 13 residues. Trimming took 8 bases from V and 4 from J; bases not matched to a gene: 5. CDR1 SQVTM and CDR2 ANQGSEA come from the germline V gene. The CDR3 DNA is TGCAGCCTAGCGGGAGGGCCGGGAGAGACCCAGTACTTC. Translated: CSLAGGPGETQYF.

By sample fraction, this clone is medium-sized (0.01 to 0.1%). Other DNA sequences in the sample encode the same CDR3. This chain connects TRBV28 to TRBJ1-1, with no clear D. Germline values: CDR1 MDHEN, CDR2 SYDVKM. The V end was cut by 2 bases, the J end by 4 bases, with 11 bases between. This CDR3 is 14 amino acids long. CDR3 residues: CASSLSGGGTEAFF. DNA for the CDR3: TGTGCCAGCAGTTTAAGTGGAGGAGGCACTGAAGCTTTCTTT.

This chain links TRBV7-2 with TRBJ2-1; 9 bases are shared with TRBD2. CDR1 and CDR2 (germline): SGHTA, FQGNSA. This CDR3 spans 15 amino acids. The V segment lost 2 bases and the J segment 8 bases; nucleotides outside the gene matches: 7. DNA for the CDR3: TGTGCCAGCAGCTTAATCCGGCTAGCGGGATATGAGCAGTTCTTC. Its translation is CASSLIRLAGYEQFF.

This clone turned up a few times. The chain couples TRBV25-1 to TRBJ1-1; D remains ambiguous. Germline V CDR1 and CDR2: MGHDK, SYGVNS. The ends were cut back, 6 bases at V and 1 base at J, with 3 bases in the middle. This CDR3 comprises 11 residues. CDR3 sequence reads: CASRENTEAFF. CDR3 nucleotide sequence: TGTGCCAGCAGAGAGAACACTGAAGCTTTCTTT.

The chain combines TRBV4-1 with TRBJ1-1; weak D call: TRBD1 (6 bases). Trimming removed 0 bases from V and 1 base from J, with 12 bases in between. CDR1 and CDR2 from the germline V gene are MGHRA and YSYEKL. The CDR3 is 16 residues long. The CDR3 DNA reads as TGCGCCAGCAGCCAAGATTCAGGGACACCGAACACTGAAGCTTTCTTT. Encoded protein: CASSQDSGTPNTEAFF.

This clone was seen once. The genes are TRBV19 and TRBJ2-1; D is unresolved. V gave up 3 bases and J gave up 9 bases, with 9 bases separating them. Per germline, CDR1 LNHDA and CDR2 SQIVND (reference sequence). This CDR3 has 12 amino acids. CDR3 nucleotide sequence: TGTGCCAGTAGTATTGACCAAGGTGAGCAGTTCTTC. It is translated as CASSIDQGEQFF.

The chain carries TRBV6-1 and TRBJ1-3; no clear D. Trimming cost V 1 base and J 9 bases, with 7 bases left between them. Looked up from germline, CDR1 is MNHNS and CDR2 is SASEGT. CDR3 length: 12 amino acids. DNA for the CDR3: TGTGCCAGCAGTGAAGAGGTGGGCACCATATATTTT. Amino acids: CASSEEVGTIYF.

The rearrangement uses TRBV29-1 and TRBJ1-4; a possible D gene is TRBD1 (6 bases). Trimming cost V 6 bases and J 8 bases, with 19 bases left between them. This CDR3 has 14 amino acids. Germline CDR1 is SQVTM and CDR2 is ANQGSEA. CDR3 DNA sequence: TGCAGCGTCCTAGGAGGGGGGTCAGAAGAAAAACTGTTTTTT. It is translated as CSVLGGGSEEKLFF.

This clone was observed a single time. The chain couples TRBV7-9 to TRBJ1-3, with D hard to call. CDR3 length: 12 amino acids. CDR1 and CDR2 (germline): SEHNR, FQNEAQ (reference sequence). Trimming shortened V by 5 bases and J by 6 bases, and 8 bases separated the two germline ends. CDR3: CASSLPENTIYF. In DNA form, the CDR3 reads TGTGCCAGCAGCCTGCCGGAAAACACCATATATTTT.

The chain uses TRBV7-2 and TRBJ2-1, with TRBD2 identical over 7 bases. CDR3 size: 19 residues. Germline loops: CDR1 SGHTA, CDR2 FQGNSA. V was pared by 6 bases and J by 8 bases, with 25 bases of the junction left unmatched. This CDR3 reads CASRRRDYPVSGLFYEQFF. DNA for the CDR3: TGTGCCAGCAGGCGCCGGGACTACCCAGTTTCAGGTTTGTTCTATGAGCAGTTCTTC.

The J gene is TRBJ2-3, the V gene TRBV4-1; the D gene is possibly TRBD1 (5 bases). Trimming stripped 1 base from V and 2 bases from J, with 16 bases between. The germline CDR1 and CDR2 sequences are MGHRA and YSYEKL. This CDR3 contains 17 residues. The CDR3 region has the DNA TGCGCCAGCAGCCAAGGAGTGGGCCAGGGAACCACAGATACGCAGTATTTT. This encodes CASSQGVGQGTTDTQYF.

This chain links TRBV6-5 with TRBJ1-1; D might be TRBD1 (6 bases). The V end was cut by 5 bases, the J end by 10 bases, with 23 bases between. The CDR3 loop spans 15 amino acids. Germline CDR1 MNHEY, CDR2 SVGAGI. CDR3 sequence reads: CASSANRDNWGAAFF. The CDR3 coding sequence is TGTGCCAGCAGTGCGAACCGGGACAACTGGGGGGCAGCTTTCTTT.

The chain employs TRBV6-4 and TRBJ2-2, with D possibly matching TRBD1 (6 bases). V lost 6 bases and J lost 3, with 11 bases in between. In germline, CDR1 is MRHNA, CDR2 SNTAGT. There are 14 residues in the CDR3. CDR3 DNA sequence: TGTGCCAGCAGAGGACAGTTGGACACCGGGGAGCTGTTTTTT. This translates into CASRGQLDTGELFF.

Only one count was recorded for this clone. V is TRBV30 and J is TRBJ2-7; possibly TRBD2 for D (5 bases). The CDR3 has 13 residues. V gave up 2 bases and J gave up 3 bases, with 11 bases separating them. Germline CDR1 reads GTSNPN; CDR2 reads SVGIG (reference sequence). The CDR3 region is CAWSKRDGYEQYF. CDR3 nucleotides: TGTGCCTGGAGTAAGAGGGATGGCTACGAGCAGTACTTC.